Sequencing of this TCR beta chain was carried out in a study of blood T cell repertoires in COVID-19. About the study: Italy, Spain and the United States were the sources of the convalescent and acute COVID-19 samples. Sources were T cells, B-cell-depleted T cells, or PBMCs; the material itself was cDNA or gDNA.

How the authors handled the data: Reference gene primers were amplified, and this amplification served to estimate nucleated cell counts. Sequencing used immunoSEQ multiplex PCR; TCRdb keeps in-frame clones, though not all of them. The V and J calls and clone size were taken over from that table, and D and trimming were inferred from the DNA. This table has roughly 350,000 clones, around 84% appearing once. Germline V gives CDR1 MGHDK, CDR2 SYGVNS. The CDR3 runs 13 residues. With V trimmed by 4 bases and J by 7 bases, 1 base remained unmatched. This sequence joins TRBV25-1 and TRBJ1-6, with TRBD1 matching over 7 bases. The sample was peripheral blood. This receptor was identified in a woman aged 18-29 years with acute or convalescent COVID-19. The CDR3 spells CASSATGNSPLHF. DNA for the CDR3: TGTGCCAGCAGTGCGACAGGGAATTCACCCCTCCACTTT.